These 31 T cell receptor beta chains were all obtained from the same sample, sequenced in a study of blood T cell repertoires in COVID-19. TCRdb keeps only in-frame clones here, not all; method: immunoSEQ multiplex PCR. The sample has almost 400,000 clones, more than 75% seen once; the top ten hold 2.3%. The sample taken for sequencing was peripheral blood. All receptors derive from a woman aged 55-69 years with COVID-19, enrolled during active disease.

Concerning this clone itself: Other nucleotide sequences in the sample specify the same CDR3. The CDR3 loop is CASSRTGYGYTF. In DNA form, the CDR3 reads TGTGCCAGCAGCCGAACGGGCTATGGCTACACCTTC. This sequence joins TRBV11-2 and TRBJ1-2; D not certain. Germline loops: CDR1 SGHAT, CDR2 FQNNGV. Trimming left V 5 bases short and J 4 bases short, with 8 bases between. This CDR3 is 12 amino acids long.

This CDR3 reads CASSAPAGARTEAFF. DNA for the CDR3: TGTGCCAGCAGTGCCCCGGCTGGGGCGCGGACTGAAGCTTTCTTT. The chain couples TRBV25-1 to TRBJ1-1; maybe TRBD1 (5 bases). This CDR3 contains 15 residues. V lost 4 bases, J lost 5 bases, and 17 bases lay in between. Germline V gene sequence: CDR1 MGHDK, CDR2 SYGVNS.

This rearrangement joins TRBV4-2 to TRBJ1-4; D not certain. The V gene lost 4 bases and the J gene lost 3 bases, with 9 bases spanning the gap. Germline assignment: CDR1 LGHNA and CDR2 YNFKEQ. This CDR3 has 14 residues. DNA for the CDR3: TGTGCCAGCAGCCTAAGCTATGCTAATGAAAAACTGTTTTTT. Translation gives CASSLSYANEKLFF.

V usage is TRBV2 and J usage is TRBJ2-7; no clear D gene. V was trimmed by 7 bases and J by 5 bases, leaving 9 bases between them. Per the germline V gene, CDR1 is SNHLY and CDR2 is FYNNEI. The CDR3 extends over 11 amino acids. CDR3 region: CASIRQDEQYF. CDR3 bases: TGTGCCAGCATCAGGCAGGACGAGCAGTACTTC.

This clone was seen once. The rearrangement links TRBV19 to TRBJ2-7, with 7 bases lining up with TRBD1. Per germline, CDR1 LNHDA and CDR2 SQIVND (reference sequence). J was trimmed by 3 bases and V by 4 bases; bases with no gene match: 6. This CDR3 spans 14 amino acids. CDR3 nucleotides: TGTGCCAGTAGTAACAGGGGTGGGGTCTACGAGCAGTACTTC. This translates into CASSNRGGVYEQYF.

The chain has TRBV7-7 and TRBJ2-2; 9 bases align to TRBD2. This CDR3 contains 18 residues. V gave up 1 base and J gave up 0 bases; unmatched junction bases: 6. Germline values: CDR1 SSHAT, CDR2 FNYEAQ (reference sequence). The CDR3: CASSLVFSGGSNTGELFF. CDR3 coding DNA: TGTGCCAGCAGCTTAGTGTTTAGCGGGGGATCGAACACCGGGGAGCTGTTTTTT.

This clone appeared once. The V call is TRBV19, the J call TRBJ2-7; D is unresolved. The CDR3 consists of 14 residues. The germline V gene encodes CDR1 LNHDA and CDR2 SQIVND (reference sequence). V lost 6 bases to trimming and J lost 0 bases, with 12 bases between them. The CDR3 DNA reads as TGTGCCAGTAGCCTCCGGGTTAACTCCTACGAGCAGTACTTC. This codes for CASSLRVNSYEQYF.

The V gene is TRBV6-5, the J gene TRBJ1-5, with 8 bases identical to TRBD1. Trimming removed 5 bases from V and 7 bases from J; junction bases left unmatched: 7. The CDR3 extends over 14 amino acids. Germline assignment: CDR1 MNHEY and CDR2 SVGAGI. The CDR3 coding sequence is TGTGCCAGCAGTAGGACAGGGTTCGGCCAGCCCCAGCATTTT. Translated, it gives CASSRTGFGQPQHF.

This clone was counted once. The chain employs TRBV7-9 and TRBJ1-3; the D is unclear. The CDR3 contains 15 residues. Trimming took 0 bases from V and 0 from J, leaving 6 bases between them. CDR1 is SEHNR, CDR2 FQNEAQ, per germline (reference sequence). DNA of the CDR3: TGTGCCAGCAGCTTAGCTGCAGGCTCTGGAAACACCATATATTTT. Translated, it gives CASSLAAGSGNTIYF.

This sequence joins TRBV29-1 and TRBJ1-1; 9 bases are shared with TRBD1. CDR3 length equals 14 residues. J gave up 5 bases and V 6 bases, and 10 bases lay outside the gene matches. From germline, CDR1 is SQVTM and CDR2 ANQGSEA. In nucleotides, the CDR3 is TGCAGCGTGGACAGGGGCCGGGGGGGGACTGAAGCTTTCTTT. This encodes CSVDRGRGGTEAFF.

The chain couples TRBV4-1 to TRBJ1-3; unclear D gene. V was pared by 1 base and J by 4 bases, with 11 bases between. The CDR3 loop spans 15 amino acids. Germline assignment: CDR1 MGHRA and CDR2 YSYEKL. The DNA for the CDR3 is TGCGCCAGCAGCCAAGGCCTCGGAGGGGGAAACACCATATATTTT. The encoded protein is CASSQGLGGGNTIYF.

Of note for this clone: Other DNA sequences in this specimen translate into the identical CDR3. The V and J genes are TRBV3-1 (or the pseudogene TRBV3-2) and TRBJ2-7, with D perhaps TRBD2 (6 bases). The CDR3 contains 12 residues. Trimming stripped 1 base from V and 6 bases from J, with 7 bases between. Germline CDR1 and CDR2: LGHDT and YNNKEL (reference sequence). This CDR3 reads CASSQVGGEQYF. CDR3 DNA: TGTGCCAGCAGCCAAGTCGGGGGCGAGCAGTACTTC.

The count of this clone is one. The rearrangement uses TRBV9 and TRBJ2-5; TRBD2 aligns across 8 bases. This CDR3 comprises 15 residues. Germline CDR1 SGDLS, CDR2 YYNGEE. The V segment lost 0 bases and the J segment 5 bases; nucleotides outside the gene matches: 6. The CDR3 protein is CASSVDAGGRETQYF. The CDR3 DNA follows: TGTGCCAGCAGCGTAGACGCGGGGGGAAGGGAGACCCAGTACTTC. The full variable domain, its missing parts supplied by reference TRBV9 and TRBJ2-5, is DSGVTQTPKHLITATGQRVTLRCSPRSGDLSVYWYQQSLDQGLQFLIQYYNGEERAKGNILERFSAQQFPDLHSELNLSSLELGDSALYFCASSVDAGGRETQYFGPGTRLLVL.

The V gene is TRBV6-1, the J gene TRBJ2-7, with D possibly matching TRBD1 (6 bases). V was clipped by 3 bases and J by 6 bases, with 15 bases between them. The CDR3 has 14 amino acids. Looked up from germline, CDR1 is MNHNS and CDR2 is SASEGT. CDR3 in DNA: TGTGCCAGCAGTGACCAGGGGTTTTCGGTCGAGCAGTACTTC. Amino acid sequence: CASSDQGFSVEQYF.

Of note for this clone: Other nucleotide sequences in the sample specify the same CDR3. The chain employs TRBV9 and TRBJ1-1, with unresolved D. This CDR3 is 14 amino acids long. Trimming left V 0 bases short and J 1 base short, with 7 bases between. Germline values: CDR1 SGDLS, CDR2 YYNGEE. CDR3 sequence (DNA): TGTGCCAGCAGCGTAGCGACTGGGAACACTGAAGCTTTCTTT. This sequence encodes CASSVATGNTEAFF.

Remarks on this clone: At one end, the junction sequence differs from germline, possibly due to a read error. This chain joins TRBV2 and TRBJ2-1, with 10 bases identical to TRBD2. From germline, CDR1 is SNHLY and CDR2 FYNNEI. The length of the CDR3 is 16 residues. CDR3 sequence (DNA): TGTGCCAGCAGTAGATCACTAGCGGGGTCCTCCAATGAGCAGTTCTTC. Its translation is CASSRSLAGSSNEQFF.

This clone was recorded only once. Other DNA sequences in the same sample also yield this CDR3. This chain joins TRBV5-1 and TRBJ2-3, with unresolved D. The CDR3 is made up of 12 amino acids. Trimming pared 0 bases from V and 3 bases from J, leaving 2 bases between. Germline-derived CDR1 and CDR2 are SGHRS and YFSETQ. The CDR3 region is CASSLATDTQYF. The CDR3 coding sequence is TGCGCCAGCAGCTTGGCAACAGATACGCAGTATTTT.

The gene calls are TRBV5-8 and TRBJ2-7; 7 bases fit TRBD1. The germline gives CDR1 SGHTS, CDR2 YDEGEE. With V trimmed by 7 bases and J by 5 bases, 12 bases remained unmatched. The CDR3 has 14 residues. CDR3 amino acids: CASSLPLGGDEQYF. The CDR3 bases are TGTGCCAGCTCCCTCCCGTTAGGGGGCGACGAGCAGTACTTC.

The chain couples TRBV7-8 to TRBJ1-5, with D unclear. The CDR3 is made up of 17 amino acids. The V gene's germline CDR1 is SGHVS and CDR2 FQNEAQ. V was cut by 6 bases and J by 0 bases, with 18 bases left in between. CDR3 bases: TGTGCCAGCAGACCCCCGGTTGCATACTATAGCAATCAGCCCCAGCATTTT. As protein: CASRPPVAYYSNQPQHF.

The rearrangement uses TRBV19 and TRBJ1-2; maybe TRBD1 (5 bases). The germline V gene has CDR1 LNHDA and CDR2 SQIVND (reference sequence). V was pared by 5 bases and J by 4 bases, with 11 bases between. The CDR3 spans 13 residues. The CDR3 DNA sequence: TGTGCCAGTAGTTTCAGGGCCGCCTATGGCTACACCTTC. This encodes CASSFRAAYGYTF.

This chain uses TRBV24-1 with TRBJ2-4; TRBD2 might be the D (6 bases). V gave up 4 bases and J gave up 4 bases, with 13 bases separating them. The CDR3 runs 15 residues. The germline CDR1 and CDR2 sequences are KGHDR and SFDVKD. CDR3 loop: CATSDHRGEKNIQYF. CDR3 nucleotides: TGTGCCACCAGTGACCACCGCGGGGAAAAAAACATTCAGTACTTC.

This chain links TRBV19 with TRBJ1-5; D possibly corresponds to TRBD1 (5 bases). Germline V gene lookup returns CDR1 LNHDA and CDR2 SQIVND (reference sequence). V shed 2 bases and J shed 13 bases, with 9 bases lying between them. CDR3 length: 11 amino acids. The CDR3 reads CASSITTEQHF. For the CDR3, the DNA is TGTGCCAGTAGTATAACGACAGAACAGCATTTT. Based on the CDR3 plus reference TRBV19 and TRBJ1-5, the full variable domain is DGGITQSPKYLFRKEGQNVTLSCEQNLNHDAMYWYRQDPGQGLRLIYYSQIVNDFQKGDIAEGYSVSREKKESFPLTVTSAQKNPTAFYLCASSITTEQHFGDGTRLSIL.

The genes are TRBV5-4 and TRBJ2-5, with 8 bases identical to TRBD1. Trimming at V came to 4 bases and at J to 2 bases, leaving 4 bases not matched to a gene. This CDR3 has 14 residues. Germline V lookup: CDR1 SGHNT, CDR2 YYREEE (reference sequence). The DNA of the CDR3 is TGTGCCAGCAGCCCATGGACAGGGCAAGAGACCCAGTACTTC. Residues: CASSPWTGQETQYF.

This chain links TRBV6-5 with TRBJ2-4, with 8 bases identical to TRBD1. Germline V CDR1 and CDR2: MNHEY, SVGAGI. Unmatched junction bases numbered 4, after V lost 8 bases and J lost 4 bases. CDR3 size: 13 residues. CDR3 coding DNA: TGTGCCAGCCTCGGACAGGGAAAAAACATTCAGTACTTC. Translating it yields CASLGQGKNIQYF.

This chain uses TRBV28 with TRBJ1-4; D is possibly TRBD1 (5 bases). In germline, CDR1 is MDHEN, CDR2 SYDVKM. This CDR3 is built from 16 residues. Trimming pared 8 bases from V and 0 bases from J, leaving 16 bases between. The CDR3 DNA reads as TGTGCCAGCCTTGGGGGAGGGTTTGCAACTAATGAAAAACTGTTTTTT. Protein product: CASLGGGFATNEKLFF. Full variable domain (remainder filled in from reference TRBV28 and TRBJ1-4): DVKVTQSSRYLVKRTGEKVFLECVQDMDHENMFWYRQDPGLGLRLIYFSYDVKMKEKGDIPEGYSVSREKKERFSLILESASTNQTSMYLCASLGGGFATNEKLFFGSGTQLSVL.

The chain recombines TRBV7-2 with TRBJ1-5; unclear D gene. Trimming took off 1 base at V and 3 bases at J, with 13 bases between the two ends. Germline values: CDR1 SGHTA, CDR2 FQGNSA. CDR3 length: 16 residues. The CDR3 coding sequence is TGTGCCAGCAGCTTAGGGCCTGGGAGAAACAATCAGCCCCAGCATTTT. This encodes CASSLGPGRNNQPQHF.

The gene calls are TRBV19 and TRBJ2-6; unclear D gene. V dropped 11 bases and J dropped 0 bases, with 8 bases sitting between them. The CDR3 runs to 13 residues. In germline, CDR1 is LNHDA, CDR2 SQIVND (reference sequence). CDR3 protein: CASRFSGANVLTF. CDR3 in DNA: TGTGCCTCCCGGTTCTCTGGGGCCAACGTCCTGACTTTC.

This clone occurred a few times. The chain's CDR3 is CASSPTWPGGSPLHF. The CDR3 DNA reads as TGTGCCAGCAGTCCAACTTGGCCCGGGGGATCACCCCTCCACTTT. J is TRBJ1-6 and V is TRBV27, with TRBD1 as a possible D gene (5 bases). This CDR3 is built from 15 residues. CDR1 is MNHEY and CDR2 is SMNVEV in the germline V gene (reference sequence). The V and J ends lost 5 bases and 10 bases respectively, with 18 bases between them.

The gene calls are TRBV6-5 and TRBJ1-1; no reliable D call. With 2 bases removed from V and 3 bases from J, the gap between germline ends came to 7 bases. Germline lookup yields CDR1 MNHEY and CDR2 SVGAGI. The CDR3 runs to 13 residues. CDR3 sequence reads: CASSYRVDTEAFF. CDR3 sequence (DNA): TGTGCCAGCAGTTACCGGGTGGACACTGAAGCTTTCTTT.

This rearrangement joins TRBV9 to TRBJ1-2, with a possible D match to TRBD1 (5 bases). The germline V gene encodes CDR1 SGDLS and CDR2 YYNGEE. CDR3 length: 19 residues. V was clipped by 0 bases and J by 4 bases, with 25 bases between them. The CDR3 coding sequence is TGTGCCAGCAGCGTAGGAGGTCGTGGCAGGGCGGAGAGGAGCTATGGCTACACCTTC. Translating it yields CASSVGGRGRAERSYGYTF. Looking up the rest from reference TRBV9 and TRBJ1-2 gives the full variable domain: DSGVTQTPKHLITATGQRVTLRCSPRSGDLSVYWYQQSLDQGLQFLIQYYNGEERAKGNILERFSAQQFPDLHSELNLSSLELGDSALYFCASSVGGRGRAERSYGYTFGSGTRLTVV.

This rearrangement joins TRBV30 to TRBJ1-2, with 12 bases that match TRBD1. Germline CDR1 GTSNPN, CDR2 SVGIG (reference sequence). The CDR3 consists of 15 residues. With V trimmed by 2 bases and J by 7 bases, 8 bases remained unmatched. In nucleotides, the CDR3 is TGTGCCTGGAGTAGTGGGGGACAGGGGGCGTTTGGCTACACCTTC. It codes for CAWSSGGQGAFGYTF.